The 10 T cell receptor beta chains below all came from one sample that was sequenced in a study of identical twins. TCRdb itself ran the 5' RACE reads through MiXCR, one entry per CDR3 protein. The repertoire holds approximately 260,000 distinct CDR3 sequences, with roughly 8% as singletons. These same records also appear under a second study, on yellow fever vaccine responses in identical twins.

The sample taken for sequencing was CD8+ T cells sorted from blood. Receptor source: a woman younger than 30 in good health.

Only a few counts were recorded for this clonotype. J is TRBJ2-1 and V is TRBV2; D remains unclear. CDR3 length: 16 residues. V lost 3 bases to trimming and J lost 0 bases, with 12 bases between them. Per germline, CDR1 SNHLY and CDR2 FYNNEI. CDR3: CASSDWARSSYNEQFF. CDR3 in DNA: TGTGCCAGCAGTGACTGGGCTCGAAGCTCCTACAATGAGCAGTTCTTC.

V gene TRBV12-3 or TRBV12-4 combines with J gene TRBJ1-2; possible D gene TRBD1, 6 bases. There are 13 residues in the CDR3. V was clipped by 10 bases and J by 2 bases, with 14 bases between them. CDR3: CAILTGQNYGYTF. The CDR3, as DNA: TGTGCCATCCTGACCGGACAGAACTATGGCTACACCTTC.

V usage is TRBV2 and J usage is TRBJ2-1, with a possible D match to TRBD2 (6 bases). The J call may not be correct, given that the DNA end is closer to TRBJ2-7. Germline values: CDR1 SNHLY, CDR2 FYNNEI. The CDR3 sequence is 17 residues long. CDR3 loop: CASSEGSSGLIFIEQYF. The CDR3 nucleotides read TGTGCCAGCAGTGAAGGAAGCAGCGGGCTTATTTTTATCGAGCAGTACTTC.

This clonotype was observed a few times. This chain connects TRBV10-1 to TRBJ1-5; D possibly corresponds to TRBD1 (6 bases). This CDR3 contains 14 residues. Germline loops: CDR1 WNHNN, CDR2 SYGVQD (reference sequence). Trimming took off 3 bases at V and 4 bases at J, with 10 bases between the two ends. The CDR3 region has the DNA TGCGCCAGCAGTGAAACAGGGATAAATCAGCCCCAGCATTTT. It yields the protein CASSETGINQPQHF.

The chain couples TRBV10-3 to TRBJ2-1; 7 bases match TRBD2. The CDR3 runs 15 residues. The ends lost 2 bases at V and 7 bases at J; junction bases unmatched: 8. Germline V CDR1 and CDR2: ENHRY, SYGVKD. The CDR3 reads CAISEPGTGGNEQFF. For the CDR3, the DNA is TGTGCCATCAGTGAGCCAGGGACCGGGGGGAATGAGCAGTTCTTC.

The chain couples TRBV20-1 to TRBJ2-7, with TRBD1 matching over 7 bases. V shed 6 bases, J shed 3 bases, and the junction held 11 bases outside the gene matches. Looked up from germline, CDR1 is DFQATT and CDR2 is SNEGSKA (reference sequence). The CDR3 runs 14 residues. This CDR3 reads CSAPLLGTDYEQYF. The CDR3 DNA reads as TGCAGTGCCCCACTTTTGGGGACAGACTACGAGCAGTACTTC.

CDR3 in DNA: TGTGCCAGCAGCTTACCGGGACAGGGGAACTACGAGCAGTACTTC. Encoded protein: CASSLPGQGNYEQYF. V and J are TRBV5-5 and TRBJ2-7; TRBD1 agrees at 10 bases. This CDR3 is 15 amino acids long. After removal of 2 bases from V and 3 bases from J, the junction contained 5 bases not matched to a gene. Per germline, CDR1 SGHKS and CDR2 YYEKEE (reference sequence).

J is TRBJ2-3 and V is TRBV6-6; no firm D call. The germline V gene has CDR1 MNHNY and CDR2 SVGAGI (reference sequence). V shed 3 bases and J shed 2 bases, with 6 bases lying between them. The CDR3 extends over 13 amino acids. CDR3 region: CASSYAPTDTQYF. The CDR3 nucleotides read TGTGCCAGCAGTTATGCCCCCACAGATACGCAGTATTTT.

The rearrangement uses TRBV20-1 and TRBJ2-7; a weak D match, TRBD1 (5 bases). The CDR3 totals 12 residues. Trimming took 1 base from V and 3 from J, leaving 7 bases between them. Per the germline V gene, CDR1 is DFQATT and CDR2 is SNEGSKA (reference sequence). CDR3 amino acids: CSARGTIYEQYF. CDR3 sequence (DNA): TGCAGTGCTAGAGGGACAATCTACGAGCAGTACTTC.

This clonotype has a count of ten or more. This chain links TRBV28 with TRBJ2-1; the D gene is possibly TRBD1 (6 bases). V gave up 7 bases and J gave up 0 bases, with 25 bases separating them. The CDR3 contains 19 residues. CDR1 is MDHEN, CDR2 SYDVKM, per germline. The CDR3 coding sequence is TGTGCCAGCATCTTCGCATCGGACAGAACTTTGAGCTCCTACAATGAGCAGTTCTTC. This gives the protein CASIFASDRTLSSYNEQFF.